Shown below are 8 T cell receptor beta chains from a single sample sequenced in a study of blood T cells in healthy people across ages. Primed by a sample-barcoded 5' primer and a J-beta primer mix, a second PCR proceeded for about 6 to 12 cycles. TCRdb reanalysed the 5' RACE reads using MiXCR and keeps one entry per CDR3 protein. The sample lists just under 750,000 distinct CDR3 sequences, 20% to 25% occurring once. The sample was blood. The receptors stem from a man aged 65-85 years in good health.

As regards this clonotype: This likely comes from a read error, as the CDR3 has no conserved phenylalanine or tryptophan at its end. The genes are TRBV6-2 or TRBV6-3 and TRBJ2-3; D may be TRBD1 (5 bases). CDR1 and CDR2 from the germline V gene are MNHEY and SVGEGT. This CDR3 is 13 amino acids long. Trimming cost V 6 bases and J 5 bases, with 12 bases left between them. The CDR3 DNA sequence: TGTGCCAGCAGCGGTGGGGCGAAAGATACGCAGTATTCT. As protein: CASSGGAKDTQYS.

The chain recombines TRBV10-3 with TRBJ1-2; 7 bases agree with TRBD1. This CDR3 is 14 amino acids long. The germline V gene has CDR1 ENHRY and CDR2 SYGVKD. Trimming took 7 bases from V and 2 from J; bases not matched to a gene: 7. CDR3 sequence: CAINNRGPNYGYTF. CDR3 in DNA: TGTGCCATCAACAACAGGGGACCGAACTATGGCTACACCTTC.

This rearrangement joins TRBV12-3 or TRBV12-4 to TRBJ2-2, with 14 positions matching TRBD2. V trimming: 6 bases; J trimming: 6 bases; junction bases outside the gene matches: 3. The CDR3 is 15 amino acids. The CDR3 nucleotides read TGTGCCAGCAGCAAGGGACTAGCGGGAGCCGGGGAGCTGTTTTTT. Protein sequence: CASSKGLAGAGELFF.

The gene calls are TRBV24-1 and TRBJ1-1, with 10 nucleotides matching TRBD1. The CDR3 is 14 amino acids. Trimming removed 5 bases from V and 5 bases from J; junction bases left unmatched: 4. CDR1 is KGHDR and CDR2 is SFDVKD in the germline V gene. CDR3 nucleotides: TGTGCCACCAGTGGGGGACAGGGGACGACTGAAGCTTTCTTT. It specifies CATSGGQGTTEAFF.

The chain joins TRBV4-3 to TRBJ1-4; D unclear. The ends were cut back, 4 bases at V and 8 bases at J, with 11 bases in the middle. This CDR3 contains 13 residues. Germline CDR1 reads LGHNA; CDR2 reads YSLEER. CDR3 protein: CASSRGETEKLFF. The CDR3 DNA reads TGCGCCAGCAGCCGCGGGGAGACGGAAAAACTGTTTTTT.

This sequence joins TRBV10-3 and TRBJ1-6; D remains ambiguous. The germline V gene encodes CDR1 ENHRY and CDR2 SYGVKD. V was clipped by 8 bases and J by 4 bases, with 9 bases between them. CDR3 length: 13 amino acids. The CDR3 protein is CAIPQLYNSPLHF. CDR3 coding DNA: TGTGCCATCCCACAGCTTTATAATTCACCCCTCCACTTT.

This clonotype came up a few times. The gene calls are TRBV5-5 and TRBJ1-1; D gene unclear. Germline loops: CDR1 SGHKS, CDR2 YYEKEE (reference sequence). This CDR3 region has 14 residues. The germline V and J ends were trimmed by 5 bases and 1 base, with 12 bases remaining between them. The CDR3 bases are TGTGCCAGCAGGCTGTCGCTGACGAACACTGAAGCTTTCTTT. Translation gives CASRLSLTNTEAFF.

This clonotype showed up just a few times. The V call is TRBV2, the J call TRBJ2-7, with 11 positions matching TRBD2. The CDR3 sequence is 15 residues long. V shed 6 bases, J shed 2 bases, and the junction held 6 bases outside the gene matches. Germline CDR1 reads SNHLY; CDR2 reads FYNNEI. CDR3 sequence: CASRRGTSGAYEQYV. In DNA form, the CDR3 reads TGTGCCAGCAGGAGGGGGACTAGCGGAGCCTACGAGCAGTACGTC.